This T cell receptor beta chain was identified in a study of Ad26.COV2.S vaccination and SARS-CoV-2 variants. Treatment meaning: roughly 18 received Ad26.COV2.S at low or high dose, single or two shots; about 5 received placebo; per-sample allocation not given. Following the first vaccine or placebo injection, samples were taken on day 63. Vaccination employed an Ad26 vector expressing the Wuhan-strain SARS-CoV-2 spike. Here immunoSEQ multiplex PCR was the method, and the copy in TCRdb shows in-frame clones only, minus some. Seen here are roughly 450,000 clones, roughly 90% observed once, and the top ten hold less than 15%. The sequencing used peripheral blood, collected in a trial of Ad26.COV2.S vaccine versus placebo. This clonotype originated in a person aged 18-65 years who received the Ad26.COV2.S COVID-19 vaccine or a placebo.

The CDR3 protein is CASSIQDSSNQPQHF. Written as DNA, the CDR3 is TGTGCCAGTAGTATACAAGACAGTAGCAATCAGCCCCAGCATTTT. This chain uses TRBV19 with TRBJ1-5; a possible D gene is TRBD1 (5 bases). The V gene lost 2 bases and the J gene lost 0 bases, with 8 bases spanning the gap. Germline-derived CDR1 and CDR2 are LNHDA and SQIVND (reference sequence). The CDR3 totals 15 residues.